This T cell receptor beta chain was sequenced during a study of blood T cell repertoires in COVID-19. At the level of the study: The United States, Italy and Spain supplied acute and convalescent COVID-19 samples. T cells, B-cell-depleted T cells, or PBMCs provided the cDNA or gDNA that served as material.

The length of the CDR3 is 12 residues. V dropped 5 bases and J dropped 5 bases, with 9 bases sitting between them. CDR1 is SGHTA, CDR2 FQGNSA, per germline. As originally analysed: Reference gene primer amplification gave estimated nucleated cell counts. The table came from immunoSEQ multiplex PCR; TCRdb's copy has only in-frame clones and leaves some out. V and J calls and clone size are as listed in that table; D and trimming were resolved from the DNA. The sample holds some 110,000 clones, around 84% seen once. The J gene is TRBJ2-5, the V gene TRBV7-2, with no clear D. This TCR derives from a man aged 35 to 55 with acute or convalescent COVID-19. The sample was peripheral blood. As DNA, the CDR3 is TGTGCCAGCAGCGCGCATCGGGAGACCCAGTACTTC. This encodes CASSAHRETQYF.